The sequence of this T cell receptor (beta chain) was determined in a study of Ad26.COV2.S vaccination and SARS-CoV-2 variants. Study summary: A COV1001 Ad26.COV2.S trial-arm participant provided the sample. In the study, Ad26.COV2.S was injected intramuscularly once, or twice 56 days apart. Points from the study as a whole: Vaccine recipients and placebo recipients showed similar non-spike TCR breadth.

The treatment: roughly 18 received Ad26.COV2.S at low or high dose, single or two shots; a few received placebo; per-sample allocation not given. Sampling was done on day 63 after the first vaccine or placebo injection. Adults aged 18-55 years in Boston included the donor. As concerns this clone: What it binds is unknown.

Using immunoSEQ multiplex PCR, the repertoire was profiled, and TCRdb retains in-frame clones only, with some absent. Of 350,000 to 600,000 clones in the sample, 80% to 90% were seen once. Sequenced material: peripheral blood, taken in a trial of Ad26.COV2.S vaccine versus placebo. This TCR was sampled from a person aged 18-60 years who received the Ad26.COV2.S COVID-19 vaccine or a placebo.

Here the CDR3 reads CASSRTPNSSGNTIYF. DNA of the CDR3: TGTGCCAGCAGTCGGACACCCAACAGCTCTGGAAACACCATATATTTT. The chain carries TRBV6-6 and TRBJ1-3; D is possibly TRBD1 (5 bases). Trimming left V 5 bases short and J 0 bases short, with 14 bases between. The CDR3 covers 16 residues. The V gene's germline CDR1 is MNHNY and CDR2 SVGAGI (reference sequence).